This TCR beta chain is drawn from a study of blood T cell repertoires in COVID-19. The wider study: Recovery among Cohort 3 donors was established by two negative PCRs, clearance, or symptom resolution. T cells, B-cell-depleted T cells, or PBMCs provided the cDNA or gDNA that served as material.

The germline gives CDR1 SGHRS, CDR2 YFSETQ. The CDR3 runs 15 residues. V lost 4 bases and J lost 1, with 14 bases in between. Source study methods: Cell counts per sample came from amplifying reference gene primers. The protocol was immunoSEQ multiplex PCR, while the TCRdb copy is restricted to in-frame clones and leaves out a portion. D and trimming come from the DNA, and the V and J calls and clone size come from that table. This table has 200,000 or so clones, roughly 84% appearing once. Sequenced material: PBMCs or T cells enriched from blood (not recorded which). The V call is TRBV5-1, the J call TRBJ2-5; D might be TRBD1 (6 bases). The receptor's source is a man aged 25-45 years in a cohort exposed to, infected with or recovered from COVID-19 (not recorded which). The CDR3 bases are TGCGCCAGCAGCGTGGACAGTTCCCTCCAAGAGACCCAGTACTTC. As protein: CASSVDSSLQETQYF.